One and the same sample provided the 19 T cell receptor beta chains below, sequenced in a study of cytomegalovirus exposure and HLA in healthy donors. Libraries were prepared by immunoSEQ multiplex PCR; TCRdb keeps only in-frame clonotypes and omits some of them. The sample holds around 300,000 clones, approximately 90% seen once. Specimen: PBMCs. The receptor set was obtained from a woman in her 30s in good health and CMV-seropositive.

CDR3: CASSQVGSLRGYTF. The CDR3 DNA sequence: TGCGCCAGCAGCCAAGTGGGTAGTCTGCGGGGCTACACCTTC. The rearrangement joins TRBV4-1 to TRBJ1-2; D unresolved. Trimming removed 1 base at V and 8 bases at J, with 14 bases between. CDR1 is MGHRA and CDR2 is YSYEKL in the germline V gene. The CDR3 is made up of 14 amino acids.

This chain uses TRBV5-6 with TRBJ2-7; D may be TRBD1 or TRBD2 (5 bases each). CDR1 is SGHDT, CDR2 YYEEEE, per germline. V was cut by 4 bases and J by 0 bases, with 17 bases left in between. The CDR3 spans 16 residues. The CDR3: CASSPGPSESSYEQYF. In DNA form, the CDR3 reads TGTGCCAGCAGCCCGGGACCGTCAGAGAGCTCCTACGAGCAGTACTTC.

The table lists this clone with a count of one. The V gene is TRBV6-6, the J gene TRBJ2-5; D is unclear. The CDR3 totals 14 residues. CDR1 is MNHNY and CDR2 is SVGAGI in the germline V gene (reference sequence). Trimming removed 2 bases at V and 1 base at J, with 8 bases between. The CDR3 protein is CASSYGQRQETQYF. DNA of the CDR3: TGTGCCAGCAGTTACGGTCAGCGCCAAGAGACCCAGTACTTC.

The gene calls are TRBV30 and TRBJ1-1; D unclear. The V gene's germline CDR1 is GTSNPN and CDR2 SVGIG (reference sequence). With 0 bases removed from V and 3 bases from J, the gap between germline ends came to 11 bases. The CDR3 length is 14 residues. CDR3 in DNA: TGTGCCTGGAGTGTACAAGGGCTCGACACTGAAGCTTTCTTT. It yields the protein CAWSVQGLDTEAFF.

This chain joins TRBV7-2 and TRBJ2-7; D is unclear. CDR3 length: 14 amino acids. Germline CDR1 SGHTA, CDR2 FQGNSA. V dropped 1 base and J dropped 3 bases, with 10 bases sitting between them. The CDR3 region is CASSLVMGSYEQYF. CDR3 nucleotides: TGTGCCAGCAGCTTAGTTATGGGCAGCTACGAGCAGTACTTC.

The V call is TRBV7-9, the J call TRBJ2-1; 9 bases are shared with TRBD2. The V segment lost 1 base and the J segment 6 bases; nucleotides outside the gene matches: 7. This CDR3 region has 16 residues. Germline assignment: CDR1 SEHNR and CDR2 FQNEAQ (reference sequence). The CDR3 is CASSLGGGGALNEQFF. CDR3 DNA: TGTGCCAGCAGCTTAGGGGGCGGGGGGGCCCTCAATGAGCAGTTCTTC.

The chain is built from TRBV28 and TRBJ2-7; D is uncertain. The germline V gene encodes CDR1 MDHEN and CDR2 SYDVKM. The CDR3 spans 13 residues. Trimming stripped 5 bases from V and 5 bases from J, with 13 bases between. The CDR3 is CASSDYTIDEQYF. The CDR3 coding sequence is TGTGCCAGCAGTGATTATACGATAGACGAGCAGTACTTC.

V usage is TRBV27 and J usage is TRBJ2-6, with D possibly TRBD1 on 5 matching bases. CDR1 is MNHEY, CDR2 SMNVEV, per germline (reference sequence). Trimming shortened V by 8 bases and J by 0 bases, and 14 bases separated the two germline ends. This CDR3 is 16 amino acids long. The CDR3 reads CASGPDMNSGANVLTF. CDR3 bases: TGTGCCAGCGGCCCGGACATGAACTCTGGGGCCAACGTCCTGACTTTC.

The chain couples TRBV28 to TRBJ1-5, with D uncertain. The CDR3 covers 12 residues. Germline CDR1 MDHEN, CDR2 SYDVKM. In nucleotides, the CDR3 is TGTGCATCCGAAGCTGGCAATCAGCCCCAGCATTTT. This codes for CASEAGNQPQHF.

The chain is built from TRBV29-1 and TRBJ2-7; D is perhaps TRBD2 (5 bases). CDR3 length equals 13 residues. CDR1 and CDR2 (germline): SQVTM, ANQGSEA. V shed 3 bases and J shed 2 bases, with 11 bases lying between them. As DNA, the CDR3 is TGCAGCGTTGAGGCGGGTTACACCTACGAGCAGTACTTC. Translation gives CSVEAGYTYEQYF.

The chain combines TRBV6-5 with TRBJ2-2, with D possibly being TRBD1 or TRBD2 (6 bases each). This CDR3 is 15 amino acids long. CDR1 and CDR2 (germline): MNHEY, SVGAGI. With 4 bases removed from V and 4 bases from J, the gap between germline ends came to 13 bases. For the CDR3, the DNA is TGTGCCAGCAGTTCCCCGGGGGCTCTCACCGGGGAGCTGTTTTTT. Amino acid sequence: CASSSPGALTGELFF.

This chain links TRBV27 with TRBJ2-5; 7 bases are a match to TRBD2. Per the germline V gene, CDR1 is MNHEY and CDR2 is SMNVEV (reference sequence). There are 16 residues in the CDR3. V was pared by 2 bases and J by 5 bases, with 11 bases of the junction left unmatched. Written as DNA, the CDR3 is TGTGCCAGCAGTTTACTAAGCGGGAAGGGTTTGGAGACCCAGTACTTC. It encodes CASSLLSGKGLETQYF.

V usage is TRBV15 and J usage is TRBJ2-7, with 10 bases that match TRBD2. Germline V gene lookup returns CDR1 LNHNV and CDR2 YYDKDF (reference sequence). Trimming took 6 bases from V and 3 from J; bases not matched to a gene: 5. This CDR3 comprises 14 residues. As DNA, the CDR3 is TGTGCCACCAGTTTACTAGCGGGGCACTACGAGCAGTACTTC. Its protein product is CATSLLAGHYEQYF.

This rearrangement joins TRBV27 to TRBJ2-7; D is unclear. From germline, CDR1 is MNHEY and CDR2 SMNVEV (reference sequence). The ends were cut back, 3 bases at V and 5 bases at J, with 5 bases in the middle. The CDR3 contains 11 residues. The CDR3 DNA is TGTGCCAGCAGTTTCGCCCACGAGCAGTACTTC. As protein: CASSFAHEQYF.

V and J are TRBV6-5 and TRBJ2-5; no definite D call. Trimming left V 0 bases short and J 3 bases short, with 11 bases between. CDR1 is MNHEY, CDR2 SVGAGI, per germline. The CDR3 runs 15 residues. CDR3 coding DNA: TGTGCCAGCAGTTACTCGACGCTAGTAAAAGAGACCCAGTACTTC. Translated, it gives CASSYSTLVKETQYF.

The rearrangement joins TRBV10-3 to TRBJ1-5; tentatively, D is TRBD1 (5 bases). V lost 7 bases and J 2 bases, leaving 18 bases between the germline ends. The CDR3 consists of 16 residues. Germline V gives CDR1 ENHRY, CDR2 SYGVKD. For the CDR3, the DNA is TGTGCCATCACTCACACCGGGGGGTCGGGCAATCAGCCCCAGCATTTT. It specifies CAITHTGGSGNQPQHF.

The rearrangement uses TRBV11-2 and TRBJ2-7; D uncertain. V was trimmed by 2 bases and J by 3 bases, leaving 14 bases between them. Germline values: CDR1 SGHAT, CDR2 FQNNGV. The CDR3 contains 15 residues. This CDR3 is CASSLFVIAYYEQYF. CDR3 in DNA: TGTGCCAGCAGCTTATTTGTCATCGCGTACTACGAGCAGTACTTC.

The chain recombines TRBV27 with TRBJ2-7; TRBD1 matches 9 bases. Per the germline V gene, CDR1 is MNHEY and CDR2 is SMNVEV (reference sequence). The CDR3 runs 16 residues. Trimming removed 6 bases from V and 3 bases from J; junction bases left unmatched: 12. The CDR3 sequence is CASRKETGGGFYEQYF. The CDR3 nucleotides are TGTGCCAGCAGGAAAGAAACAGGGGGCGGATTCTACGAGCAGTACTTC.

This chain joins TRBV2 and TRBJ2-5, with D maybe TRBD1 (6 bases). Per the germline V gene, CDR1 is SNHLY and CDR2 is FYNNEI. The CDR3 loop spans 14 amino acids. The V end lost 0 bases, the J end lost 7 bases, and 12 bases lay between the germline ends. The CDR3 DNA is TGTGCCAGCAGTGAAGCACCGGGCAGGGGGACCCAGTACTTC. Encoded protein: CASSEAPGRGTQYF.